This is a list of T cell receptor beta chains from one sample in a study of beta chain features in type 1 diabetes. Profiled with immunoSEQ multiplex PCR; TCRdb holds only in-frame clones, not every one. This sample has approximately 90,000 clones, with under 35% found just once. Sequenced sample: stem cell memory CD4+ T cells from blood. The receptors shown here come from a young woman in good health. Both conserved end residues are part of each CDR3. The D gene is left open where the match is weak. Size values are once, few and many counts, or a class for expanded clones, and some rows have none.

j_call cdr3_length clone_size d_call v_call cdr3_nt cdr3_aa
TRBJ1-5 14 few . TRBV10-3 TGTGCCATCAGCGACCAGGGGCCGGGACAGCCCCAGCATTTT CAISDQGPGQPQHF
TRBJ2-7 11 . . TRBV20-1 TGCAGTGCGACCCCAGGGTACGAGCAGTACTTC CSATPGYEQYF
TRBJ1-2 14 . . TRBV4-3 TGCGCCAGCAGCCAGACGACAGATAACTATGGCTACACCTTC CASSQTTDNYGYTF
TRBJ1-1 14 few TRBD1 TRBV7-8 TGTGCCAGCAGGCCCCGGGACAGGATCACTGAAGCTTTCTTT CASRPRDRITEAFF
TRBJ1-2 14 . TRBD1 TRBV11-3 TGTGCCAGCAGCTTCGACAGGGAGTCAGATGGCTACACCTTC CASSFDRESDGYTF
TRBJ1-2 14 . . TRBV7-2 TGTGCCAGCACCCTTACGCCGGGGAACTATGGCTACACCTTC CASTLTPGNYGYTF
TRBJ2-1 21 . TRBD2 TRBV19 TGTGCCAGTACCCGGACAGAGACGAGACCAATTACACGGGGGGGACGCAATGAGCAGTTCTTC CASTRTETRPITRGGRNEQFF
TRBJ2-7 15 . TRBD1 TRBV4-2 TGTGCCAGCAGCTTAGGGGGCGCCGGCCGTGACGAGCAGTACTTC CASSLGGAGRDEQYF
TRBJ2-3 15 few TRBD2 TRBV30 TGTGCCTGGAAAGGAACTAGCGCTGGCACAGATACGCAGTATTTT CAWKGTSAGTDTQYF
TRBJ2-3 17 few . TRBV4-2 TGTGCCAGCAGCCAAGATTCCCGCGGGGCCTTCCAGGGTACGCAGTATTTT CASSQDSRGAFQGTQYF
TRBJ1-2 15 . TRBD1 TRBV19 TGTGCCAGCCGGACAGGGGGCTTGGTTAACTATGGCTACACCTTC CASRTGGLVNYGYTF
TRBJ1-2 14 once . TRBV5-4 TGTGCCAGCAGCTTGGAGCGCAATAACTATGGCTACACCTTC CASSLERNNYGYTF
TRBJ2-3 17 . TRBD2 TRBV9 TGTGCCAGCAGCAGATGGACTAGCGGGGGGGCCGGAGATACGCAGTATTTT CASSRWTSGGAGDTQYF
TRBJ1-1 13 few TRBD1 TRBV30 TGTGCCTGGAGTGTACAGGGGAGGACTGAAGCTTTCTTT CAWSVQGRTEAFF
TRBJ2-1 16 few TRBD2 TRBV5-1 TGCGCCAGCAGCTTGGGGGAGCGGGAGGGATACAATGAGCAGTTCTTC CASSLGEREGYNEQFF
TRBJ2-3 17 . TRBD2 TRBV4-2 TGTGCCAGCAGCCAAGGACTAGCGGGGGGGCCGGGAGATACGCAGTATTTT CASSQGLAGGPGDTQYF
TRBJ2-1 14 few . TRBV7-2 TGTGCCAGCAGCTCCTCCGGGACTGACAATGAGCAGTTCTTC CASSSSGTDNEQFF
TRBJ2-3 17 . TRBD2 TRBV7-8 TGTGCCAGCAGCTCGAGGACTAGCGGGCAAAGAGGGGATACGCAGTATTTT CASSSRTSGQRGDTQYF
TRBJ1-1 15 . TRBD1 TRBV10-3 TGTGCCATCAGTGAGTCAGGGGGCGAGGGCACTGAAGCTTTCTTT CAISESGGEGTEAFF
TRBJ2-1 13 . . TRBV4-2 TGTGCCAGCAGCCGATCCGACTCAAATGAGCAGTTCTTC CASSRSDSNEQFF
TRBJ2-2 14 . TRBD1 TRBV7-2 TGTGCCAGCAGGGGGACAGGGAACACCGGGGAGCTGTTTTTT CASRGTGNTGELFF
TRBJ1-1 15 few . TRBV9 TGTGCCAGCAGCGTAGCCGGGGGGTTGAACACTGAAGCTTTCTTT CASSVAGGLNTEAFF
TRBJ2-2 12 . . TRBV10-3 TGTGCCATCAGCCCTTCCTCCGGGGAGCTGTTTTTT CAISPSSGELFF
TRBJ1-4 14 . . TRBV27 TGTGCCAGCAGTCAGCACAGGGCTGGGGAAAAACTGTTTTTT CASSQHRAGEKLFF
TRBJ2-7 12 . . TRBV11-3 TGTGCCAGCAGCTTAGATAGTCCCGAGCAGTACTTC CASSLDSPEQYF
TRBJ2-1 15 many TRBD1 TRBV7-2 TGTGCCAGCGGTTTCCATGGCAGGGGGCGAAAGGAGCAGTTCTTC CASGFHGRGRKEQFF
TRBJ1-1 16 . TRBD1 TRBV4-3 TGCGCCAGCAGCCAAGCACCACAGGGGATGAACACTGAAGCTTTCTTT CASSQAPQGMNTEAFF
TRBJ2-7 14 . TRBD2 TRBV10-2 TGCGCCAGTGGGACTAGCGGAAACTCCTACGAGCAGTACTTC CASGTSGNSYEQYF
TRBJ2-6 16 many . TRBV4-1 TGCGCCAGCAGCCAAGGACAGGCCTATGGGGCCAACGTCCTGACTTTC CASSQGQAYGANVLTF
TRBJ2-5 16 . TRBD2 TRBV4-3 TGCGCCAGCAGCCACCTTCTAGCGGGGGATGGGGAGACCCAGTACTTC CASSHLLAGDGETQYF
TRBJ1-2 17 . TRBD1 TRBV19 TGTGCCAGTACTCAGGACAGGGGTGAAACTACTAACTATGGCTACACCTTC CASTQDRGETTNYGYTF
TRBJ2-7 13 . . TRBV28 TGTGCCAGCAGTTTATCGGCAGGGTACGAGCAGTACTTC CASSLSAGYEQYF
TRBJ2-1 15 . TRBD1 TRBV11-2 TGTGCCAGCAGCTTAAACAGGGGCTCCTACAATGAGCAGTTCTTC CASSLNRGSYNEQFF
TRBJ2-3 15 . TRBD1 TRBV5-4 TGTGCCAGCAGCTTGGCCAAGAGGGGGCGAGATACGCAGTATTTT CASSLAKRGRDTQYF
TRBJ1-1 15 few . TRBV18 TGTGCCAGCTCACCACAGGACCTACGGGAGGGTGAAGCTTTCTTT CASSPQDLREGEAFF
TRBJ2-7 12 few . TRBV6-6 TGTGCCAGCAGCCACGCCAGTTCCGAGCAGTACTTC CASSHASSEQYF
TRBJ2-6 21 few . TRBV13 TGTGCCAGCAGCTTAGGTCGTTGGCAGGCGGGATTCTACTCTGGGGCCAACGTCCTGACTTTC CASSLGRWQAGFYSGANVLTF
TRBJ1-5 15 few . TRBV4-1 TGCGCCAGCAGCCAATCTGGGAGTTGGAATCAGCCCCAGCATTTT CASSQSGSWNQPQHF